One TCR beta chain is described in this entry. What it binds is not known. This entry comes from a study of shared clonotypes between healthy human individuals. Study at large: Serving as donors were two women and a few men, whose ages spanned 18 to 49. Findings and limits, study-wide: Only blood underwent sampling, and tissue repertoires likely differ.

Only in-frame clones appear in the TCRdb table, and some are missing; sequencing was by immunoSEQ multiplex PCR. The sample yields 450,000 to 500,000 clones, around 73% seen once. CDR1 and CDR2 (germline): GTSNPN, SVGIG (reference sequence). The CDR3 is 13 amino acids. Trimming left V 2 bases short and J 9 bases short, with 11 bases between. The TCR comes from a woman in her thirties or forties in good health. Some clones in this sample may be carry-over from other donors' samples. The specimen was PBMCs. The chain uses TRBV30 and TRBJ1-6; TRBD1 is a possible D gene (6 bases). CDR3: CAWSSGVRSPLHF. CDR3 DNA sequence: TGTGCCTGGAGTTCAGGGGTGCGTTCACCCCTCCACTTT.